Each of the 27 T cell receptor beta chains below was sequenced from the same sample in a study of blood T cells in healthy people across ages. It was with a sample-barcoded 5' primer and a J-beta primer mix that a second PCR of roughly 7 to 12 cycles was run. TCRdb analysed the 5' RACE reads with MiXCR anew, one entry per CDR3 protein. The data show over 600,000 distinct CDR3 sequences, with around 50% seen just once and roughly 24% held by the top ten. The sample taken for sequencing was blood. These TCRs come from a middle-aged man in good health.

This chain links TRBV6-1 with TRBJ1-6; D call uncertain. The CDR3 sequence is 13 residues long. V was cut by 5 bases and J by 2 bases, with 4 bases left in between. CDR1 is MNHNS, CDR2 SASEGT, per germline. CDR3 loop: CASSPTYNSPLHF. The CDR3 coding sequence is TGTGCCAGCAGTCCCACCTATAATTCACCCCTCCACTTT.

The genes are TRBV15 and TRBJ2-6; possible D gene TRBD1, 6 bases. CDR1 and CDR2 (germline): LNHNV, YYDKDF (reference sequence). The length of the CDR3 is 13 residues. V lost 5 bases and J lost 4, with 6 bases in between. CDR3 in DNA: TGTGCCACCAGCGGACAGGGGGCCAACGTCCTGACTTTC. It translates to CATSGQGANVLTF.

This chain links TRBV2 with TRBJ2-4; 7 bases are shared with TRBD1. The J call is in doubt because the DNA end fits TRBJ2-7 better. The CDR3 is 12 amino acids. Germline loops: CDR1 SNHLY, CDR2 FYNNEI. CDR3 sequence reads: CASRDRVDEQYF. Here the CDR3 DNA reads TGTGCCAGCAGAGACAGGGTGGACGAGCAGTACTTC.

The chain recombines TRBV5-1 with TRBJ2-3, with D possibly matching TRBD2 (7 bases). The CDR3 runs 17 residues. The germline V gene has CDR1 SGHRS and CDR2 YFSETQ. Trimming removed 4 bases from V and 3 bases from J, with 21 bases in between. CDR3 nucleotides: TGCGCCAGCAGCCGGGCGAGTGCGGGGGCCTCAACAGATACGCAGTATTTT. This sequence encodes CASSRASAGASTDTQYF.

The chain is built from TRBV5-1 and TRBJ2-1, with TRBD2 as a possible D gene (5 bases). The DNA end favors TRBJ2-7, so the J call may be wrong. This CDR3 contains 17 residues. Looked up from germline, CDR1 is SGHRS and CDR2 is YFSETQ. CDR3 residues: CASSLASSGGSYNEQYF. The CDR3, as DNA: TGCGCCAGCAGCTTGGCCTCGAGCGGCGGCTCCTACAATGAGCAGTACTTC.

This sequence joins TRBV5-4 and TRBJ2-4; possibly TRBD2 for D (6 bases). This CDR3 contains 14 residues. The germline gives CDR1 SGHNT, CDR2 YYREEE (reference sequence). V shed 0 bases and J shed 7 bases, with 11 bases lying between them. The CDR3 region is CASSLAGGMNIQYF. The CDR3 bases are TGTGCCAGCAGCTTGGCCGGCGGGATGAACATTCAGTACTTC.

The CDR3: CASSSYERQGAYF. CDR3 DNA sequence: TGTGCCAGCAGCTCATACGAAAGACAGGGCGCGTACTTC. The chain carries TRBV7-8 and TRBJ2-7; 7 bases map to TRBD1. The CDR3 runs 13 residues. CDR1 is SGHVS and CDR2 is FQNEAQ in the germline V gene. V shed 4 bases and J 12 bases; nucleotides not matched to a gene: 12.

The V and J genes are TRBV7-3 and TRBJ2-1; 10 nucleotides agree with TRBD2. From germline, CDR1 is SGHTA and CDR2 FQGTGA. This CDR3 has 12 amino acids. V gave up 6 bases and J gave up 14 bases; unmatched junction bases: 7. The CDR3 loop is CASSFEAGGEFF. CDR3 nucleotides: TGTGCCAGCAGTTTTGAAGCGGGGGGGGAGTTCTTC.

For the CDR3, the DNA is TGTGCCATCAGCGAAGGGGGGGCGCGAGATACGCAGTATTTT. This encodes CAISEGGARDTQYF. The J gene is TRBJ2-3, the V gene TRBV10-3, with D perhaps TRBD2 (7 bases). Between the trimmed V and J ends, which lost 6 bases and 5 bases, there was a span of 15 bases. This CDR3 is 14 amino acids long. Germline V gene data show CDR1 as ENHRY and CDR2 as SYGVKD.

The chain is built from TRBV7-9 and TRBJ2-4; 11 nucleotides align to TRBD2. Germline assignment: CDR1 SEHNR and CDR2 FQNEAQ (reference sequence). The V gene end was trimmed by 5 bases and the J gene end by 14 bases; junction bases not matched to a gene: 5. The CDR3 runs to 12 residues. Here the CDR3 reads CASSPASGRKYF. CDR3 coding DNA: TGTGCCAGCAGCCCGGCTAGCGGGAGGAAGTACTTC.

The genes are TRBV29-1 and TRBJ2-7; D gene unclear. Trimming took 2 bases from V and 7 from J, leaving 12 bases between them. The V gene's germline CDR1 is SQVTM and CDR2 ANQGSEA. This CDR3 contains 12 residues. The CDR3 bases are TGCAGCGTTGAAATTACCTCTGGGGAGCAGTACTTC. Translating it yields CSVEITSGEQYF.

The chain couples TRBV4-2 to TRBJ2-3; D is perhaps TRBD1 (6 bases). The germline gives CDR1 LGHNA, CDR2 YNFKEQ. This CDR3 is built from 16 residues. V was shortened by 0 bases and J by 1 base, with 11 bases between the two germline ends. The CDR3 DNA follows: TGTGCCAGCAGCCAAGAAGGGGCAGGGGGCACAGATACGCAGTATTTT. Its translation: CASSQEGAGGTDTQYF.

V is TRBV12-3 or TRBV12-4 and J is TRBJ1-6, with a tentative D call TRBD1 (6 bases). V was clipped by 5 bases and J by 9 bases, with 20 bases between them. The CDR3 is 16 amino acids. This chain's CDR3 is CASSPRVQGLGSPLHF. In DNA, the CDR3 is TGTGCCAGCAGTCCAAGGGTTCAGGGGTTGGGTTCACCCCTCCACTTT.

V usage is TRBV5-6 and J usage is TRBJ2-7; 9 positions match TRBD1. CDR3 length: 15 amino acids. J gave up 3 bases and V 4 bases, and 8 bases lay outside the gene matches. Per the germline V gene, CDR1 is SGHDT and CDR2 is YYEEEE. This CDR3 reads CASSAAGTGSYEQYF. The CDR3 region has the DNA TGTGCCAGCAGCGCAGCCGGGACAGGGAGCTACGAGCAGTACTTC.

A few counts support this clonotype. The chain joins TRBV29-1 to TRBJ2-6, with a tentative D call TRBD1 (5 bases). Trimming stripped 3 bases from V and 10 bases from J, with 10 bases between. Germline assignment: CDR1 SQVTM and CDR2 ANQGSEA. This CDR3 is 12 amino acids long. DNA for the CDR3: TGCAGCGTTGATCTTAAGGGGAACGTCCTGACTTTC. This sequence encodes CSVDLKGNVLTF.

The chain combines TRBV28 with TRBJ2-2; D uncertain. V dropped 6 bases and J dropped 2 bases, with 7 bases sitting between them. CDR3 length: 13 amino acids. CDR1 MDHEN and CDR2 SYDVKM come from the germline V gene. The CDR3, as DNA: TGTGCCAGCAGAGAAGGAAACACCGGGGAGCTGTTTTTT. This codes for CASREGNTGELFF.

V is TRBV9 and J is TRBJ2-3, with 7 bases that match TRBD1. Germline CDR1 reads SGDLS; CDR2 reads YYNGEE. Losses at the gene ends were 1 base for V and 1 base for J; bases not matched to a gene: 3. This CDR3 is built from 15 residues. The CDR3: CASSVPGQGTDTQYF. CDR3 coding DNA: TGTGCCAGCAGCGTACCCGGACAGGGCACAGATACGCAGTATTTT. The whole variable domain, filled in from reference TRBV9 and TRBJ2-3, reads DSGVTQTPKHLITATGQRVTLRCSPRSGDLSVYWYQQSLDQGLQFLIQYYNGEERAKGNILERFSAQQFPDLHSELNLSSLELGDSALYFCASSVPGQGTDTQYFGPGTRLTVL.

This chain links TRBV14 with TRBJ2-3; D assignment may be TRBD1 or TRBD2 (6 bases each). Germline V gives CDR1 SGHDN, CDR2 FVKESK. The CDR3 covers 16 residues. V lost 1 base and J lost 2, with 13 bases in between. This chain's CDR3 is CASSQAGGSSTDTQYF. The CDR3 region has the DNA TGTGCCAGCAGCCAAGCCGGGGGCAGTTCCACAGATACGCAGTATTTT.

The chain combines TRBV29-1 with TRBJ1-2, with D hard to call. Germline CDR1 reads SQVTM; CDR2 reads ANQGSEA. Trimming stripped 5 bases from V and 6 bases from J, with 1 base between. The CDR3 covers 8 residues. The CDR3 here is CSVHGYTF. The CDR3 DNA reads TGCAGCGTTCATGGCTACACCTTC.

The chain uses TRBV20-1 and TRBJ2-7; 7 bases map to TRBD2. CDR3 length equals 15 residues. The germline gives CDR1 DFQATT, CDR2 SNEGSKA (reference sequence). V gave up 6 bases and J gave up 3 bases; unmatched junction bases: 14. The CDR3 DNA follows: TGCAGTGCACCAAACGCTGCGGGAGATGTCTACGAGCAGTACTTC. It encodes CSAPNAAGDVYEQYF.

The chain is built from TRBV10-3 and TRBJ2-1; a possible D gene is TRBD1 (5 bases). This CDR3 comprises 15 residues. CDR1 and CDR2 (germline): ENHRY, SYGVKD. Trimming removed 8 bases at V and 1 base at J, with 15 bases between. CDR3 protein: CAIGIGAGSYNEQFF. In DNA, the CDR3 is TGTGCCATCGGGATTGGGGCAGGGTCCTACAATGAGCAGTTCTTC.

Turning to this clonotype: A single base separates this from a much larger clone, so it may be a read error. CDR3 protein: CASRNTGTGRNEQFF. The CDR3 nucleotides read TGTGCCAGCAGGAATACCGGGACAGGGCGGAATGAGCAGTTCTTC. The V call is TRBV11-1, the J call TRBJ2-1; the match to TRBD1 covers 9 bases. Unmatched junction bases numbered 10, after V lost 6 bases and J lost 7 bases. The CDR3 loop spans 15 amino acids. Germline CDR1 is SGHAT and CDR2 is FQDESV (reference sequence).

CDR3 amino acids: CASSLLAENYEQYF. CDR3 in DNA: TGTGCCAGCAGCTTACTAGCGGAGAACTACGAGCAGTACTTC. The rearrangement uses TRBV27 and TRBJ2-7; TRBD2 matches 8 bases. Germline CDR1 is MNHEY and CDR2 is SMNVEV (reference sequence). V was pared by 6 bases and J by 3 bases, with 7 bases of the junction left unmatched. The length of the CDR3 is 14 residues.

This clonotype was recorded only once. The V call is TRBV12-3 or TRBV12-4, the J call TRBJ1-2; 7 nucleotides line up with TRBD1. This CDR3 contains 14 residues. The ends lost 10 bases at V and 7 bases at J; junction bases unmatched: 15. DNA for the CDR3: TGTGCCATCGTCAAGACAGGGCGTCCACTTGGCTACACCTTC. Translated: CAIVKTGRPLGYTF.

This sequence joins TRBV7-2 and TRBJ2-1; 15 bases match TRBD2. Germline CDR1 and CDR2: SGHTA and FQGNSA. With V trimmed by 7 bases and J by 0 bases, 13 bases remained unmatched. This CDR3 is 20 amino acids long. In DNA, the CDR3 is TGTGCCAGCACCCGCGGGACTAGCGGGAGGTCGCTTAGCTCCTACAATGAGCAGTTCTTC. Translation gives CASTRGTSGRSLSSYNEQFF. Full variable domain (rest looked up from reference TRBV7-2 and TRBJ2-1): GAGVSQSPSNKVTEKGKDVELRCDPISGHTALYWYRQSLGQGLEFLIYFQGNSAPDKSGLPSDRFSAERTGGSVSTLTIQRTQQEDSAVYLCASTRGTSGRSLSSYNEQFFGPGTRLTVL.

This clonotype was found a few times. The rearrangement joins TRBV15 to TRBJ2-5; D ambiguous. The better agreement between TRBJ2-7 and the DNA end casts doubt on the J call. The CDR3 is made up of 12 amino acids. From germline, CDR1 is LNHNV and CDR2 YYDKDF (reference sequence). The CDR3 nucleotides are TGTGCCACCAGCCGGGTGCAGGACGAGCAGTACTTC. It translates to CATSRVQDEQYF.

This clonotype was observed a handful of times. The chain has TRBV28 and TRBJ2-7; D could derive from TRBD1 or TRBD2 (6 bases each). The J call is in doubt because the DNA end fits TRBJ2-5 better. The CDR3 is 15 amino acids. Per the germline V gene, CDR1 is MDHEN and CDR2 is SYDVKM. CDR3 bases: TGTGCCAGCAGTTTACGGTCTTGGAGGGACAAGACCCAGTACTTC. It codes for CASSLRSWRDKTQYF.